Listed below are T cell receptor beta chains from one sample, sequenced in a study of cytomegalovirus exposure and HLA in healthy donors. Using immunoSEQ multiplex PCR, the repertoire was profiled, and TCRdb retains in-frame clones only, with some absent. The sample yields around 150,000 clones, around 78% seen once. Sequencing input: PBMCs. These receptor sequences come from a female donor in good health and CMV-seropositive. The CDR3 runs from the conserved cysteine through the conserved F or W. Fields, in order: V gene, J gene, D gene, clone size, CDR3 protein, CDR3 DNA. The D gene is left open where the match is weak. Clone size is stated in some rows and not others, as once, few, many or a class when expanded.

V: TRBV5-4
J: TRBJ2-1
D: TRBD1
size: .
CDR3: CASSSQGDEQFF
DNA: TGTGCCAGCAGCTCCCAGGGGGATGAGCAGTTCTTC

V: TRBV2
J: TRBJ2-1
D: TRBD2
size: .
CDR3: CASSDQGLAGNEQFF
DNA: TGTGCCAGCAGTGACCAGGGACTAGCTGGCAATGAGCAGTTCTTC

V: TRBV7-2
J: TRBJ2-1
D: TRBD2
size: few
CDR3: CASSRPGTSGRWAYNEQFF
DNA: TGTGCCAGCAGCCGCCCCGGGACTAGCGGGAGGTGGGCCTACAATGAGCAGTTCTTC

V: TRBV5-6
J: TRBJ2-7
D: TRBD1
size: .
CDR3: CASSSTGAGERYF
DNA: TGTGCCAGCAGCTCGACAGGGGCCGGGGAGCGGTACTTC

V: TRBV10-3
J: TRBJ2-1
D: TRBD2
size: .
CDR3: CATTPSGNLWDEQFF
DNA: TGTGCCACCACCCCTAGCGGGAACCTATGGGATGAGCAGTTCTTC

V: TRBV7-9
J: TRBJ2-7
D: .
size: .
CDR3: CASSLVQTDYEQYF
DNA: TGTGCCAGCAGCTTAGTTCAAACAGATTACGAGCAGTACTTC

V: TRBV5-4
J: TRBJ1-2
D: .
size: .
CDR3: CASSAPQGRTNYGYTF
DNA: TGTGCCAGCAGCGCTCCACAGGGAAGGACTAACTATGGCTACACCTTC

V: TRBV4-1
J: TRBJ2-5
D: .
size: few
CDR3: CASSQDPRGETQYF
DNA: TGCGCCAGCAGCCAAGATCCCCGCGGGGAGACCCAGTACTTC

V: TRBV28
J: TRBJ1-1
D: .
size: few
CDR3: CASSLLGGHGTEAFF
DNA: TGTGCCAGCAGTTTATTGGGGGGGCATGGCACTGAAGCTTTCTTT

V: TRBV6-5
J: TRBJ2-1
D: TRBD1
size: few
CDR3: CASSYKGQGMNEQFF
DNA: TGTGCCAGCAGTTACAAGGGACAGGGGATGAATGAGCAGTTCTTC

V: TRBV2
J: TRBJ1-4
D: .
size: .
CDR3: CASSEGLENEKLFF
DNA: TGTGCCAGCAGTGAAGGTTTGGAGAATGAAAAACTGTTTTTT

V: TRBV6-6
J: TRBJ2-1
D: .
size: .
CDR3: CASSYGGGAYNEQFF
DNA: TGTGCCAGCAGTTACGGGGGGGGCGCCTACAATGAGCAGTTCTTC

V: TRBV11-2
J: TRBJ2-3
D: TRBD2
size: .
CDR3: CASSPGGVSTDTQYF
DNA: TGTGCCAGCAGCCCGGGGGGGGTAAGCACAGATACGCAGTATTTT

V: TRBV6-1
J: TRBJ2-3
D: .
size: .
CDR3: CASSERVGQGNF
DNA: .

V: TRBV18
J: TRBJ1-3
D: .
size: .
CDR3: CASSLYSPTVASGNTIYF
DNA: TGTGCCAGCTCCCTCTATTCACCGACAGTTGCCTCTGGAAACACCATATATTTT

V: TRBV5-1
J: TRBJ2-2
D: .
size: .
CDR3: CASLATNTGELFF
DNA: TGCGCCAGCCTAGCAACGAACACCGGGGAGCTGTTTTTT

V: TRBV5-4
J: TRBJ2-1
D: .
size: few
CDR3: CASSSDSYNEQFF
DNA: TGTGCCAGCAGCTCCGACAGCTACAATGAGCAGTTCTTC

V: TRBV21-1
J: TRBJ2-2
D: .
size: .
CDR3: CASSKILGELFF
DNA: TGTGCCAGCAGCAAAATACTCGGGGAGCTGTTTTTT

V: TRBV5-6
J: TRBJ2-7
D: .
size: .
CDR3: CASSFLGRAYEQYF
DNA: TGTGCCAGCAGCTTTTTGGGGAGAGCCTACGAGCAGTACTTC

V: TRBV7-9
J: TRBJ2-7
D: .
size: .
CDR3: CASSLGTERPLYF
DNA: TGTGCCAGCAGCTTAGGGACAGAACGACCTCTGTACTTC

V: TRBV5-4
J: TRBJ2-3
D: TRBD2
size: few
CDR3: CASSLGDGGRGTQYF
DNA: TGTGCCAGCAGCTTGGGTGACGGGGGGAGGGGTACGCAGTATTTT

V: TRBV23-1
J: TRBJ2-6
D: .
size: .
CDR3: CASAPTQGAGANVLTF
DNA: TGCGCCAGCGCTCCTACGCAGGGTGCTGGGGCCAACGTCCTGACTTTC

V: TRBV5-4
J: TRBJ2-5
D: .
size: few
CDR3: CASSRGGIGETQYF
DNA: TGTGCCAGCAGCCGTGGAGGTATCGGAGAGACCCAGTACTTC

V: TRBV6-6
J: TRBJ1-1
D: .
size: .
CDR3: CASITGLNTEAFF
DNA: TGTGCCAGCATCACAGGGTTGAACACTGAAGCTTTCTTT

V: TRBV5-4
J: TRBJ2-7
D: .
size: .
CDR3: CASSSSAGYDEQYF
DNA: TGTGCCAGCAGCTCCTCGGCAGGGTACGACGAGCAGTACTTC

V: TRBV6-6
J: TRBJ1-6
D: .
size: .
CDR3: CASLSSPGVGNSPLHF
DNA: TGTGCCAGCTTATCGAGCCCGGGGGTTGGTAATTCACCCCTCCACTTT

V: TRBV6-5
J: TRBJ2-2
D: .
size: few
CDR3: CASSYLATRSGELFF
DNA: TGTGCCAGCAGTTACCTAGCGACGAGGTCCGGGGAGCTGTTTTTT

V: TRBV5-1
J: TRBJ2-7
D: TRBD1
size: .
CDR3: CASSLGQGAYEQYF
DNA: TGCGCCAGCAGTTTAGGACAGGGGGCTTACGAGCAGTACTTC

V: TRBV19
J: TRBJ1-5
D: .
size: .
CDR3: CASKVREANQPQHF
DNA: TGTGCCAGTAAGGTCAGGGAAGCAAATCAGCCCCAGCATTTT

V: TRBV11-2
J: TRBJ2-2
D: .
size: few
CDR3: CASSRQTNTGELFF
DNA: TGTGCCAGCAGCCGACAGACGAACACCGGGGAGCTGTTTTTT

V: TRBV19
J: TRBJ2-1
D: TRBD2
size: few
CDR3: CASSTGGFDEQFF
DNA: TGTGCCAGTAGTACGGGGGGTTTCGATGAGCAGTTCTTC

V: TRBV6-4
J: TRBJ2-3
D: TRBD2
size: .
CDR3: CASSDLGGGEFGTDTQYF
DNA: TGTGCCAGCAGTGACCTTGGTGGGGGGGAGTTCGGCACAGATACGCAGTATTTT

V: TRBV7-2
J: TRBJ1-1
D: .
size: .
CDR3: CASSPGGARDTEAFF
DNA: TGTGCCAGCAGCCCTGGAGGGGCTCGGGACACTGAAGCTTTCTTT

V: TRBV27
J: TRBJ2-7
D: .
size: .
CDR3: CATLNLGAPPYEQYF
DNA: TGTGCCACCCTAAATCTGGGGGCCCCTCCCTACGAGCAGTACTTC

V: TRBV27
J: TRBJ1-2
D: .
size: .
CDR3: CASRPLGQSYGYTF
DNA: TGTGCCAGCAGGCCCCTAGGACAGAGCTATGGCTACACCTTC

V: TRBV9
J: TRBJ2-4
D: .
size: .
CDR3: CASSSGTKNIQYF
DNA: TGTGCCAGCAGCTCCGGGACCAAAAACATTCAGTACTTC

V: TRBV10-3
J: TRBJ1-2
D: TRBD1
size: few
CDR3: CAISSDRVRDYGYTF
DNA: TGTGCCATCAGCTCAGACAGGGTGCGGGACTATGGCTACACCTTC

V: TRBV7-9
J: TRBJ2-3
D: .
size: .
CDR3: CASSLFGTSMAQADTQYF
DNA: TGTGCCAGCAGCTTATTCGGAACATCAATGGCTCAGGCAGATACGCAGTATTTT

V: TRBV27
J: TRBJ1-1
D: .
size: .
CDR3: CASSFGRGNTEAFF
DNA: TGTGCCAGCAGTTTTGGGAGGGGGAACACTGAAGCTTTCTTT

V: TRBV9
J: TRBJ2-1
D: .
size: .
CDR3: CASSVEGNSFYNEQFF
DNA: TGTGCCAGCAGCGTAGAGGGGAACTCCTTCTACAATGAGCAGTTCTTC

V: TRBV5-1
J: TRBJ2-5
D: .
size: few
CDR3: CASSLAVQGETQYF
DNA: TGCGCCAGCAGCTTGGCCGTTCAGGGCGAGACCCAGTACTTC

V: TRBV5-6
J: TRBJ1-2
D: TRBD1
size: few
CDR3: CASSLGQVFNYGYTF
DNA: TGTGCCAGCAGCTTAGGACAGGTTTTTAACTATGGCTACACCTTC

V: TRBV5-4
J: TRBJ2-5
D: TRBD1
size: .
CDR3: CASSAGQVQETQYF
DNA: TGTGCCAGCAGCGCGGGACAGGTACAAGAGACCCAGTACTTC

V: TRBV7-9
J: TRBJ2-5
D: .
size: .
CDR3: CASSSTGSETQYF
DNA: TGTGCCAGCAGCTCAACAGGGTCAGAGACCCAGTACTTC

V: TRBV6-5
J: TRBJ2-7
D: .
size: .
CDR3: CASSYSSPPYEQYF
DNA: TGTGCCAGCAGTTACTCTAGTCCCCCCTACGAGCAGTACTTC

V: TRBV6-4
J: TRBJ1-1
D: TRBD1
size: few
CDR3: CASRTSGTDMNTEAFF
DNA: TGTGCCAGCAGGACGTCCGGGACAGACATGAACACTGAAGCTTTCTTT

V: TRBV7-6
J: TRBJ1-1
D: .
size: .
CDR3: CASSQGQNTEAFF
DNA: TGTGCCAGCAGCCAAGGACAGAACACTGAAGCTTTCTTT